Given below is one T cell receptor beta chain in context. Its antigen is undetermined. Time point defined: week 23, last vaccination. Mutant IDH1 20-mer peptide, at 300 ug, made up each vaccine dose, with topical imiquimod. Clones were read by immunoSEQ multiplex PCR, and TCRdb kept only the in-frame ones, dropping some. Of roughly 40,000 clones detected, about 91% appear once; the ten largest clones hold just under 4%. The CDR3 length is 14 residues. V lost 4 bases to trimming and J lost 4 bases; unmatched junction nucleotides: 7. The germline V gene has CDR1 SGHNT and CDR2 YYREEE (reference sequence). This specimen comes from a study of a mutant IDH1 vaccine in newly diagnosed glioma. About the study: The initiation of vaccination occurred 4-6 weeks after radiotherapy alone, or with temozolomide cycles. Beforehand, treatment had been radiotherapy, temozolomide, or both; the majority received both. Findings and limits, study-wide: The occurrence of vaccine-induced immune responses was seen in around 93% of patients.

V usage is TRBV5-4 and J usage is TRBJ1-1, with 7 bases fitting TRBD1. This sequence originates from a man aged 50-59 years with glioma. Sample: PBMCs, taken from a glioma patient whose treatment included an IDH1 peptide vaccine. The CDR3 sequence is CASSPPAGGTEAFF. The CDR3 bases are TGTGCCAGCAGCCCTCCTGCAGGGGGCACTGAAGCTTTCTTT.